This T cell receptor (beta chain) was retrieved from a study of blood T cells in healthy people across ages. General study results and limits: Observed TCR beta diversity per million T cells went down as age went up. This fall followed a roughly linear course with age.

Details on this clonotype: The antigen is unknown.

For the second PCR, which ran for 7 to 11 cycles, a sample-barcoded 5' primer and a J-beta primer mix were used. With 12 random nucleotides, a template-switch adaptor tagged each individual cDNA molecule. Researchers report that each sample yielded at least 3 million CDR3-containing paired-end reads. TCRdb called the 5' RACE reads again in MiXCR, with one record for every CDR3 protein. The sample contains approximately 690,000 distinct CDR3 sequences, around three fifths of which appear only once. Germline loops: CDR1 LGHDT, CDR2 YNNKEL (reference sequence). The V end was cut by 8 bases, the J end by 1 base, with 9 bases between. The CDR3 extends over 13 amino acids.

J is TRBJ2-1 and V is TRBV3-1, with D possibly matching TRBD1 (6 bases). Sequencing input: blood. The sequence derives from a man aged 55 to 70 in good health. The CDR3 loop reads CASGGRSYNEQFF. DNA for the CDR3: TGTGCCAGCGGGGGCCGATCCTACAATGAGCAGTTCTTC.